This T cell receptor beta chain was found in a study of CXCR3-negative and CXCR3-positive naive CD8 T cells. Broader study findings: CXCR3-expressing naive cells carried TRB CDR3s more hydrophobic than those of CXCR3-negative naive cells.

Concerning this clonotype: Its antigen is still unknown.

All TRB cDNA libraries came from 5' RACE performed with UMI labels. Reprocessing the 5' RACE reads, TCRdb reports a single entry for every CDR3 protein and omits DNA. This listing includes roughly 99,000 distinct CDR3 sequences. CDR1 SGHKS and CDR2 YYEKEE come from the germline V gene (reference sequence). The CDR3 runs 13 residues. V usage is TRBV5-5 and J usage is TRBJ2-1. Sequencing input: naive CXCR3+ CD8+ T cells from blood. Sample subset: CD45RO-CCR7+CD27+CD95- naive CD8+ T cells expressing CXCR3 (TNR3+). The receptor comes from a human donor in good health. Some clones in this sample may be carry-over from other donors' samples. CDR3 region: CASSSGDYNEQFF.